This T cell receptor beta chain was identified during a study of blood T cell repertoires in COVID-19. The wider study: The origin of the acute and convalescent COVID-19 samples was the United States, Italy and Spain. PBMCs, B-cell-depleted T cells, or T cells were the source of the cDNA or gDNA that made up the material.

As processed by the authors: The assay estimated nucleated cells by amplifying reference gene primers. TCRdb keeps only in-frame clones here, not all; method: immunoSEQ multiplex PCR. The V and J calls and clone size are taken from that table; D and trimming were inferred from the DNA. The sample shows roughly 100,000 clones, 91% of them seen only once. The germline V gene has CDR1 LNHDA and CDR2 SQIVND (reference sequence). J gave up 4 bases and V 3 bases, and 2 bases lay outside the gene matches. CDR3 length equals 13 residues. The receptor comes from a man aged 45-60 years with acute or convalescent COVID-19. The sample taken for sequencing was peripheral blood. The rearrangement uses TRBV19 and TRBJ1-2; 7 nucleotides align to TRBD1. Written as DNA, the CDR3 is TGTGCCAGTAGTATTGGGACAGTCTATGGCTACACCTTC. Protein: CASSIGTVYGYTF.